This T cell receptor beta chain was recovered during a study of regulatory T cells in long-lasting Graves disease. Study-wide findings and caveats: TRBV28, TRBJ1-2 and TRBJ2-5 emerged as the favored segments in persistent disease. Persistent Graves' patients showed reduced TCR diversity versus newly diagnosed patients.

The authors built TCR beta libraries using iRepertoire HTBI primers and Arm-PCR of CDR3 regions. In TCRdb, the multiplex PCR reads were re-called with MiXCR into one record per CDR3 protein. The sample lists nearly 350,000 distinct CDR3 sequences; roughly a fifth were seen once. Described time point: persistent/refractory GD, antithyroid drugs over 5 years with positive TRAb. Following extraction of RNA from PBMCs, that RNA was used to make the TCR library. A note on this clonotype: The antigen remains undetermined.

Losses at the gene ends were 1 base for V and 6 bases for J; bases not matched to a gene: 12. In germline, CDR1 is SEHNR, CDR2 FQNEAQ (reference sequence). The CDR3 runs 17 residues. The source of this sequence is a female donor with Graves disease. The chain recombines TRBV7-9 with TRBJ2-1, with 7 bases identical to TRBD2. Source: peripheral blood mononuclear cells (PBMCs), taken when the disease was refractory, from a patient treated with antithyroid drugs. CDR3: CASSLGGLSGRVNEQFF. The CDR3 nucleotides are TGTGCCAGCAGCTTAGGCGGCCTTTCAGGGAGGGTCAATGAGCAGTTCTTC.